This TCR beta chain was sequenced for a study of beta chain features in type 1 diabetes. Points from the study as a whole: Since sequencing was performed on cDNA, cells with high TCR expression could be over-represented.

This clone was picked up a small number of times. The antigen is unknown. CDR3 length: 14 residues. Germline V lookup: CDR1 MNHNY, CDR2 SVGAGI (reference sequence). Deletions cut 5 bases from V and 5 bases from J, with 14 bases between. The sequenced template was cDNA made from the entire isolated RNA. The read count averaged approximately 3.5 million across naive, central memory and regulatory T cell samples. Assay: immunoSEQ multiplex PCR; the TCRdb copy retains only in-frame clones and omits some. Found here are about 290,000 clones, 8% of them singletons; the top ten hold roughly 0.94%. J is TRBJ2-3 and V is TRBV6-6; D not certain. Specimen: central memory CD4+ T cells from blood. This receptor was identified in a woman younger than 30 in good health. CDR3 in DNA: TGTGCCAGCAGTGACACCGGGTGGCAAGATACGCAGTATTTT. Amino acid sequence: CASSDTGWQDTQYF.